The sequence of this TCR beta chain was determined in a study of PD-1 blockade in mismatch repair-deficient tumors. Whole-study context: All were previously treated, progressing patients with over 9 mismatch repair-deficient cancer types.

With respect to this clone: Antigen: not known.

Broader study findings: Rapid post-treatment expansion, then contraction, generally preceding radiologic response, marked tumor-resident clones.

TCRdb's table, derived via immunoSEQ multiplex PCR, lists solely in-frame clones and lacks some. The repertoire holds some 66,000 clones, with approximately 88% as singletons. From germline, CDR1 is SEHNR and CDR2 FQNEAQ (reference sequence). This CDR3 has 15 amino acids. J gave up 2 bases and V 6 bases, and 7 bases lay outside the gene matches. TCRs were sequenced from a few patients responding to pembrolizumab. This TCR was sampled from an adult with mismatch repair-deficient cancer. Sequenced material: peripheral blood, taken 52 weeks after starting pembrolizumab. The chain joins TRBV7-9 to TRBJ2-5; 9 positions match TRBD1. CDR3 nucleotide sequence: TGTGCCAGCAGGCTGACCGGGACAGGGCAAGAGACCCAGTACTTC. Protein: CASRLTGTGQETQYF. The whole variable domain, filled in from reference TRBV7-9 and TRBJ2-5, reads DTGVSQNPRHKITKRGQNVTFRCDPISEHNRLYWYRQTLGQGPEFLTYFQNEAQLEKSRLLSDRFSAERPKGSFSTLEIQRTEQGDSAMYLCASRLTGTGQETQYFGPGTRLLVL.